This T cell receptor (beta chain) was captured in a study of blood T cell repertoires in COVID-19. The data were produced by immunoSEQ multiplex PCR, yet TCRdb's version contains in-frame clones alone and is incomplete. The sample contains fewer than 400,000 clones, roughly 91% of which appear only once. After removal of 5 bases from V and 1 base from J, the junction contained 4 bases not matched to a gene. From germline, CDR1 is SGHVS and CDR2 FQNEAQ. This CDR3 has 14 amino acids. V and J are TRBV7-8 and TRBJ1-1; TRBD1 agrees at 7 bases. This TCR came from a woman aged 25 to 39 who had recovered from COVID-19. The sequenced sample consisted of PBMCs or T cells enriched from blood (not recorded which). The CDR3 DNA reads as TGTGCCAGCAGCCGGGGACAGACGAACACTGAAGCTTTCTTT. It codes for CASSRGQTNTEAFF.